Presented here are 31 T cell receptor beta chains from one specimen sequenced in a study of blood T cell repertoires in COVID-19. Clones were sequenced by immunoSEQ multiplex PCR, and TCRdb holds only the in-frame ones, with some missing. The top ten clones hold around 6.7% of a sample with roughly 200,000 clones, roughly 84% of them seen once. Source material: peripheral blood. These receptor sequences come from a woman aged 40 to 55 with COVID-19, enrolled during active disease.

Concerning this clone: Different DNA sequences within this sample yield the same CDR3. The chain has TRBV4-1 and TRBJ1-1; D ambiguous. Trimming took 0 bases from V and 2 from J, leaving 7 bases between them. The CDR3 length is 14 residues. In germline, CDR1 is MGHRA, CDR2 YSYEKL. In DNA form, the CDR3 reads TGCGCCAGCAGCCAAGACATCGGTAACACTGAAGCTTTCTTT. Protein product: CASSQDIGNTEAFF.

The chain couples TRBV10-1 to TRBJ2-3; D is perhaps TRBD2 (5 bases). CDR3 length equals 15 residues. Germline V gene data show CDR1 as WNHNN and CDR2 as SYGVQD (reference sequence). V lost 4 bases, J lost 0 bases, and 11 bases lay in between. The CDR3 reads CASSVGAASTDTQYF. In DNA, the CDR3 is TGCGCCAGCAGTGTGGGAGCGGCAAGCACAGATACGCAGTATTTT.

The J gene is TRBJ2-3, the V gene TRBV5-1, with D maybe TRBD2 (5 bases). V shed 0 bases and J shed 1 base, with 9 bases lying between them. The length of the CDR3 is 15 residues. Germline CDR1 and CDR2: SGHRS and YFSETQ. The CDR3 spells CASSLVIGGTDTQYF. The CDR3 DNA sequence: TGCGCCAGCAGCTTGGTTATCGGGGGCACAGATACGCAGTATTTT.

The chain has TRBV10-3 and TRBJ2-7, with D tentatively TRBD2 (6 bases). Germline V gene lookup returns CDR1 ENHRY and CDR2 SYGVKD. Trimming stripped 4 bases from V and 2 bases from J, with 9 bases between. CDR3 size: 13 residues. CDR3: CAISGLETYEQYF. CDR3 bases: TGTGCCATCAGTGGACTAGAGACCTACGAGCAGTACTTC.

The count of this clone is one. CDR3: CASSSQAWELFF. Written as DNA, the CDR3 is TGTGCCAGCAGCTCCCAAGCGTGGGAGCTGTTTTTT. J is TRBJ2-2 and V is TRBV3-1 (or the pseudogene TRBV3-2), with D unresolved. Germline CDR1 is LGHDT and CDR2 is YNNKEL (reference sequence). The CDR3 extends over 12 amino acids. Between the trimmed V and J ends, which lost 5 bases and 9 bases, there was a span of 10 bases.

V is TRBV18 and J is TRBJ1-5; TRBD1 matches 8 bases. CDR1 and CDR2 (germline): KGHSH, LQKENI. This CDR3 has 15 residues. V shed 5 bases, J shed 5 bases, and the junction held 8 bases outside the gene matches. The CDR3 region is CASSTQGARDQPQHF. The CDR3 nucleotides are TGTGCCAGCTCAACCCAGGGGGCGCGGGATCAGCCCCAGCATTTT. The entire variable domain, with the rest obtained from reference TRBV18 and TRBJ1-5, is as follows: NAGVMQNPRHLVRRRGQEARLRCSPMKGHSHVYWYRQLPEEGLKFMVYLQKENIIDESGMPKERFSAEFPKEGPSILRIQQVVRGDSAAYFCASSTQGARDQPQHFGDGTRLSIL.

The J gene is TRBJ1-2, the V gene TRBV6-1, with 9 bases fitting TRBD1. CDR3 size: 15 residues. Germline CDR1 is MNHNS and CDR2 is SASEGT. The junction had 7 bases not matched to a gene; V was cut back by 2 bases and J by 6 bases. DNA for the CDR3: TGTGCCAGCAGTGAAATCCCGGGACAGGGCGATGGCTACACCTTC. Translated, it gives CASSEIPGQGDGYTF.

The genes are TRBV28 and TRBJ1-2, with TRBD1 matching over 8 bases. J lost 8 bases, V lost 6 bases, and 14 bases had no gene match. The CDR3 contains 15 residues. Per germline, CDR1 MDHEN and CDR2 SYDVKM. The CDR3 is CASRLGQVSYQGYTF. CDR3 DNA sequence: TGTGCCAGCAGGCTGGGACAGGTGTCATATCAGGGCTACACCTTC.

This clone occurred a few times. The CDR3 DNA follows: TGCAGCGTTGAGGGTGGCGGCGGAGGACGTGCAGATACGCAGTATTTT. Translated: CSVEGGGGGRADTQYF. The rearrangement uses TRBV29-1 and TRBJ2-3, with D possibly TRBD2 on 5 matching bases. This CDR3 is 16 amino acids long. From germline, CDR1 is SQVTM and CDR2 ANQGSEA. Trimming took 3 bases from V and 4 from J, leaving 20 bases between them.

The J gene is TRBJ2-1, the V gene TRBV14; 7 nucleotides align to TRBD1. Germline V gene sequence: CDR1 SGHDN, CDR2 FVKESK. V was clipped by 1 base and J by 5 bases; unmatched bases: 5. The CDR3 runs to 15 residues. The CDR3 protein is CASSQVGGFDNEQFF. In DNA, the CDR3 is TGTGCCAGCAGCCAAGTAGGGGGCTTCGACAATGAGCAGTTCTTC.

This clone was observed a single time. The V gene is TRBV10-3, the J gene TRBJ2-6, with TRBD1 identical over 7 bases. CDR1 is ENHRY and CDR2 is SYGVKD in the germline V gene. J lost 4 bases, V lost 6 bases, and 6 bases had no gene match. The CDR3 loop spans 15 amino acids. The CDR3 bases are TGTGCCATCAGCCGACAGGGTCTCGGGGCCAACGTCCTGACTTTC. It yields the protein CAISRQGLGANVLTF.

The V and J genes are TRBV5-1 and TRBJ2-7; 7 nucleotides align to TRBD2. Germline loops: CDR1 SGHRS, CDR2 YFSETQ. The CDR3 totals 16 residues. Germline trimming cut 6 bases from V and 3 bases from J; bases unmatched to any gene: 15. CDR3 nucleotide sequence: TGCGCCAGCAACATTGGGAGGGGCGGTCCAAGCTACGAGCAGTACTTC. It codes for CASNIGRGGPSYEQYF.

V gene TRBV10-3 combines with J gene TRBJ1-5; TRBD1 might be the D (6 bases). V was cut by 5 bases and J by 1 base, with 12 bases left in between. Germline V lookup: CDR1 ENHRY, CDR2 SYGVKD. This CDR3 contains 15 residues. CDR3 protein: CAISRGDRSNQPQHF. CDR3 DNA sequence: TGTGCCATCAGTCGAGGAGACAGGAGCAATCAGCCCCAGCATTTT.

The chain is built from TRBV6-5 and TRBJ2-7; 8 nucleotides align to TRBD1. The germline V gene encodes CDR1 MNHEY and CDR2 SVGAGI. J was trimmed by 5 bases and V by 2 bases; bases with no gene match: 5. This CDR3 spans 14 amino acids. The CDR3 DNA reads TGTGCCAGCAGTTACCCGGGGACAGGAAACGAGCAGTACTTC. Translated: CASSYPGTGNEQYF.

The genes are TRBV27 and TRBJ2-1; 8 bases fit TRBD2. The CDR3 spans 19 residues. The junction had 20 bases not matched to a gene; V was cut back by 6 bases and J by 4 bases. Germline lookup yields CDR1 MNHEY and CDR2 SMNVEV (reference sequence). For the CDR3, the DNA is TGTGCCAGCAGCTTTTTTGGTACCCCGGGACTAGGGGTTTACAATGAGCAGTTCTTC. It codes for CASSFFGTPGLGVYNEQFF.

This clone was seen once. The rearrangement links TRBV10-1 to TRBJ1-1; tentative D call: TRBD1 (6 bases). The germline gives CDR1 WNHNN, CDR2 SYGVQD (reference sequence). With 6 bases removed from V and 0 bases from J, the gap between germline ends came to 8 bases. CDR3 size: 13 residues. The CDR3 spells CASSTGLNTEAFF. Here the CDR3 DNA reads TGCGCCAGCAGCACAGGGTTGAACACTGAAGCTTTCTTT.

The rearrangement joins TRBV24-1 to TRBJ2-4; TRBD1 matches 10 bases. Trimming cost V 3 bases and J 5 bases; bases outside gene matches: 6. The germline gives CDR1 KGHDR, CDR2 SFDVKD. The CDR3 is 16 amino acids. CDR3 bases: TGTGCCACCAGTGATCCTACCGGGACAGGGGAAAACATTCAGTACTTC. It codes for CATSDPTGTGENIQYF.

V is TRBV19 and J is TRBJ2-7, with unresolved D. Germline assignment: CDR1 LNHDA and CDR2 SQIVND (reference sequence). The CDR3 consists of 15 residues. The V end was cut by 5 bases, the J end by 0 bases, with 14 bases between. DNA for the CDR3: TGTGCCAGTAGTGACCCGCCAGGCACCTCCTACGAGCAGTACTTC. This translates into CASSDPPGTSYEQYF.

The chain uses TRBV9 and TRBJ2-3; 10 nucleotides line up with TRBD2. Germline V lookup: CDR1 SGDLS, CDR2 YYNGEE. The V gene end was trimmed by 2 bases and the J gene end by 6 bases; junction bases not matched to a gene: 6. The CDR3 totals 15 residues. The CDR3 DNA follows: TGTGCCAGCAGCGTGAGTCTAGCGGGGGTGGATACGCAGTATTTT. Translation gives CASSVSLAGVDTQYF.

V and J are TRBV11-2 and TRBJ1-1; 7 positions agree with TRBD1. This CDR3 contains 14 residues. The germline gives CDR1 SGHAT, CDR2 FQNNGV. J gave up 7 bases and V 5 bases, and 10 bases lay outside the gene matches. CDR3 loop: CASSPGQRIVEAFF. The CDR3, as DNA: TGTGCCAGCAGCCCGGGACAGAGGATAGTTGAAGCTTTCTTT. Based on the CDR3 plus reference TRBV11-2 and TRBJ1-1, the full variable domain is EAGVAQSPRYKIIEKRQSVAFWCNPISGHATLYWYQQILGQGPKLLIQFQNNGVVDDSQLPKDRFSAERLKGVDSTLKIQPAKLEDSAVYLCASSPGQRIVEAFFGQGTRLTVV.

In nucleotides, the CDR3 is TGTGCCAGCAGCCGTTGGGACAGTCGTAATTCACCCCTCCACTTT. This translates into CASSRWDSRNSPLHF. The chain links TRBV14 to TRBJ1-6; 7 nucleotides align to TRBD1. The germline CDR1 and CDR2 sequences are SGHDN and FVKESK. This CDR3 spans 15 amino acids. J lost 6 bases, V lost 4 bases, and 6 bases had no gene match.

The V and J genes are TRBV14 and TRBJ2-7; 12 bases match TRBD1. This CDR3 is built from 16 residues. Losses at the gene ends were 4 bases for V and 6 bases for J; bases not matched to a gene: 10. Germline values: CDR1 SGHDN, CDR2 FVKESK. CDR3 DNA: TGTGCCAGCAGCCTTCTTCCCGGGACAGGGGGCAGCGAGCAGTACTTC. As protein: CASSLLPGTGGSEQYF.

This chain uses TRBV12-5 with TRBJ2-3; D is unresolved. Germline values: CDR1 LGHNT, CDR2 FRNRAP. There are 17 residues in the CDR3. Between the trimmed V and J ends, which lost 0 bases and 0 bases, there was a span of 13 bases. Written as DNA, the CDR3 is TGTGCTAGTGGTTTGGTATTCGCAGGTGCTAGCACAGATACGCAGTATTTT. The encoded protein is CASGLVFAGASTDTQYF.

The chain joins TRBV7-9 to TRBJ1-2; maybe TRBD1 (6 bases). This CDR3 comprises 14 residues. CDR1 SEHNR and CDR2 FQNEAQ come from the germline V gene (reference sequence). Deletions cut 3 bases from V and 4 bases from J, with 12 bases between. The CDR3 loop reads CASSFLQGSYGYTF. The DNA for the CDR3 is TGTGCCAGCAGCTTTTTACAGGGTAGCTATGGCTACACCTTC. Full variable domain (missing parts from reference TRBV7-9 and TRBJ1-2): DTGVSQNPRHKITKRGQNVTFRCDPISEHNRLYWYRQTLGQGPEFLTYFQNEAQLEKSRLLSDRFSAERPKGSFSTLEIQRTEQGDSAMYLCASSFLQGSYGYTFGSGTRLTVV.

The chain links TRBV5-1 to TRBJ2-3, with TRBD2 matching over 11 bases. Germline CDR1 and CDR2: SGHRS and YFSETQ. The V segment lost 0 bases and the J segment 5 bases; nucleotides outside the gene matches: 2. The CDR3 loop spans 15 amino acids. The CDR3 DNA reads as TGCGCCAGCAGCTTGGAACTAGCGGGAGAAGATACGCAGTATTTT. Translating it yields CASSLELAGEDTQYF.

The chain combines TRBV28 with TRBJ2-7, with TRBD1 as a possible D gene (5 bases). Trimming left V 6 bases short and J 0 bases short, with 15 bases between. The germline V gene has CDR1 MDHEN and CDR2 SYDVKM. The CDR3 covers 15 residues. CDR3 amino acids: CASSSLMTASYEQYF. The CDR3 nucleotides read TGTGCCAGCAGCTCCCTAATGACAGCCTCCTACGAGCAGTACTTC.

The J gene is TRBJ2-3, the V gene TRBV3-1 (or the pseudogene TRBV3-2), with TRBD2 identical over 8 bases. J gave up 1 base and V 2 bases, and 5 bases lay outside the gene matches. The CDR3 is 16 amino acids. CDR1 and CDR2 from the germline V gene are LGHDT and YNNKEL (reference sequence). The CDR3 sequence is CASSQRRGAGTDTQYF. CDR3 nucleotide sequence: TGTGCCAGCAGCCAACGGCGGGGGGCTGGCACAGATACGCAGTATTTT.

J is TRBJ1-4 and V is TRBV19; 8 nucleotides align to TRBD1. The germline V gene has CDR1 LNHDA and CDR2 SQIVND (reference sequence). Losses at the gene ends were 3 bases for V and 4 bases for J; bases not matched to a gene: 7. This CDR3 has 16 amino acids. The chain's CDR3 is CASSIIQGARNEKLFF. CDR3 DNA sequence: TGTGCCAGTAGTATTATCCAGGGGGCGCGTAATGAAAAACTGTTTTTT.

The chain recombines TRBV7-7 with TRBJ2-1, with TRBD1 matching over 8 bases. V trimming: 5 bases; J trimming: 6 bases; junction bases outside the gene matches: 9. Germline V CDR1 and CDR2: SSHAT, FNYEAQ (reference sequence). This CDR3 is built from 15 residues. CDR3 nucleotides: TGTGCCAGCAGCCCAGGGGGCGCGAGGGGCAATGAGCAGTTCTTC. Its translation: CASSPGGARGNEQFF. Combining the CDR3 with reference TRBV7-7 and TRBJ2-1 gives the whole variable domain GAGVSQSPRYKVTKRGQDVTLRCDPISSHATLYWYQQALGQGPEFLTYFNYEAQPDKSGLPSDRFSAERPEGSISTLTIQRTEQRDSAMYRCASSPGGARGNEQFFGPGTRLTVL.

This clone was detected only once. The V and J genes are TRBV27 and TRBJ1-1, with a possible D match to TRBD1 (6 bases). This CDR3 contains 15 residues. Germline-derived CDR1 and CDR2 are MNHEY and SMNVEV (reference sequence). V lost 4 bases and J 5 bases, leaving 17 bases between the germline ends. The CDR3, as DNA: TGTGCCAGCAGTTCTCCCACAGGGAGGGGGACTGAAGCTTTCTTT. This translates into CASSSPTGRGTEAFF.

At least ten counts were recorded for this clone. This chain connects TRBV18 to TRBJ2-2, with a possible D match to TRBD1 (6 bases). Trimming shortened V by 6 bases and J by 1 base, and 12 bases separated the two germline ends. Germline-derived CDR1 and CDR2 are KGHSH and LQKENI. This CDR3 spans 15 amino acids. CDR3 amino acids: CASSSRQENTGELFF. CDR3 bases: TGTGCCAGCTCCTCACGACAGGAGAACACCGGGGAGCTGTTTTTT.